Listed below are T cell receptor beta chains from one sample, sequenced in a study of Ad26.COV2.S vaccination and SARS-CoV-2 variants. Produced via immunoSEQ multiplex PCR; TCRdb's table is partial and in-frame only. The sample includes 300,000 to 350,000 clones, 75% to 90% of them seen just once. The sample here was peripheral blood, taken in a trial of Ad26.COV2.S vaccine versus placebo. The receptor set was obtained from a person aged 18-65 years who received the Ad26.COV2.S COVID-19 vaccine or a placebo. Each CDR3 is given with its conserved first and last residue. The order of the fields is CDR3 protein, CDR3 DNA, J gene, CDR3 length, D gene, clone size, V gene. The D gene is left open where the match is weak. A clone size is listed for some rows: how often the clone was seen (once, few, many), or a class if it is expanded.

CDR3 protein: CATVQGAHTEAFF
CDR3 DNA: TGTGCCACCGTTCAGGGTGCGCACACTGAAGCTTTCTTT
J gene: TRBJ1-1
CDR3 length: 13
D gene: .
clone size: .
V gene: TRBV19

CDR3 protein: CASSLMGGVETQYF
CDR3 DNA: TGTGCCAGCAGCTTAATGGGGGGAGTCGAGACCCAGTACTTC
J gene: TRBJ2-5
CDR3 length: 14
D gene: .
clone size: .
V gene: TRBV7-2

CDR3 protein: CASSYRGWDTEAFF
CDR3 DNA: TGTGCCAGCAGTTACAGGGGGTGGGACACTGAAGCTTTCTTT
J gene: TRBJ1-1
CDR3 length: 14
D gene: .
clone size: .
V gene: TRBV6-2/TRBV6-3

CDR3 protein: CASSPESGTTMNTEAFF
CDR3 DNA: TGTGCCAGCAGCCCTGAATCCGGGACAACGATGAACACTGAAGCTTTCTTT
J gene: TRBJ1-1
CDR3 length: 17
D gene: .
clone size: .
V gene: TRBV7-8

CDR3 protein: CASSSDARSNRVGTIYF
CDR3 DNA: TGTGCCAGCAGCTCAGATGCCAGATCAAACAGGGTTGGCACCATATATTTT
J gene: TRBJ1-3
CDR3 length: 17
D gene: .
clone size: .
V gene: TRBV5-4

CDR3 protein: CASGHGSPLHF
CDR3 DNA: TGTGCCAGCGGTCACGGTTCACCCCTCCACTTT
J gene: TRBJ1-6
CDR3 length: 11
D gene: .
clone size: .
V gene: TRBV27

CDR3 protein: CASSLTGGGRNTQYF
CDR3 DNA: TGTGCCAGCAGTCTGACAGGGGGAGGTAGAAATACGCAGTATTTT
J gene: TRBJ2-3
CDR3 length: 15
D gene: TRBD1
clone size: .
V gene: TRBV6-2/TRBV6-3

CDR3 protein: CASSRDFLSYEQYF
CDR3 DNA: TGTGCCAGCAGCCGAGACTTCCTATCCTACGAGCAGTACTTC
J gene: TRBJ2-7
CDR3 length: 14
D gene: .
clone size: .
V gene: TRBV9

CDR3 protein: CASSDSVLFTGELFF
CDR3 DNA: TGTGCCAGCAGTGATTCCGTCCTATTCACCGGGGAGCTGTTTTTT
J gene: TRBJ2-2
CDR3 length: 15
D gene: .
clone size: .
V gene: TRBV25-1

CDR3 protein: CASSPLSNGNSPLHF
CDR3 DNA: TGTGCCAGCAGCCCCCTCAGCAACGGAAATTCACCCCTCCACTTT
J gene: TRBJ1-6
CDR3 length: 15
D gene: .
clone size: .
V gene: TRBV7-9

CDR3 protein: CASSYPRGDLNTEAFF
CDR3 DNA: TGTGCCAGCAGTTACCCCAGGGGGGACCTGAACACTGAAGCTTTCTTT
J gene: TRBJ1-1
CDR3 length: 16
D gene: TRBD1
clone size: .
V gene: TRBV6-5

CDR3 protein: CASSKMANVGNTEAFF
CDR3 DNA: TGTGCCAGTAGTAAAATGGCAAATGTAGGGAACACTGAAGCTTTCTTT
J gene: TRBJ1-1
CDR3 length: 16
D gene: .
clone size: .
V gene: TRBV19

CDR3 protein: CASSKGGTGLGYGYTF
CDR3 DNA: TGTGCCAGCAGCAAAGGGGGGACAGGGCTCGGCTATGGCTACACCTTC
J gene: TRBJ1-2
CDR3 length: 16
D gene: TRBD1
clone size: .
V gene: TRBV9

CDR3 protein: CASNPGTGSPEAFF
CDR3 DNA: TGTGCCAGCAATCCCGGGACAGGGTCCCCTGAAGCTTTCTTT
J gene: TRBJ1-1
CDR3 length: 14
D gene: TRBD1
clone size: .
V gene: TRBV9

CDR3 protein: CASRILAGGANEQFF
CDR3 DNA: TGTGCCAGCAGGATACTAGCGGGGGGGGCCAATGAGCAGTTCTTC
J gene: TRBJ2-1
CDR3 length: 15
D gene: TRBD2
clone size: .
V gene: TRBV6-6

CDR3 protein: CASSDKFLTGRDEQFF
CDR3 DNA: TGTGCCAGCAGTGATAAATTTTTAACAGGGAGGGATGAGCAGTTCTTC
J gene: TRBJ2-1
CDR3 length: 16
D gene: .
clone size: .
V gene: TRBV6-1

CDR3 protein: CASSLGAGGPYNEQFF
CDR3 DNA: TGTGCCAGCAGTCTGGGGGCGGGAGGACCCTACAATGAGCAGTTCTTC
J gene: TRBJ2-1
CDR3 length: 16
D gene: TRBD2
clone size: .
V gene: TRBV27

CDR3 protein: CASSYSRTGGYRGYTF
CDR3 DNA: TGTGCCAGCAGTTACTCGAGGACAGGGGGATATCGTGGCTACACCTTC
J gene: TRBJ1-2
CDR3 length: 16
D gene: TRBD1
clone size: .
V gene: TRBV6-2/TRBV6-3

CDR3 protein: CASSLTFSENIQYF
CDR3 DNA: TGTGCCAGCAGCCTCACCTTTTCGGAAAACATTCAGTACTTC
J gene: TRBJ2-4
CDR3 length: 14
D gene: .
clone size: .
V gene: TRBV3-1/TRBV3-2

CDR3 protein: CATSPSRVYGNTIYF
CDR3 DNA: TGTGCCACCAGCCCATCCCGGGTTTATGGAAACACCATATATTTT
J gene: TRBJ1-3
CDR3 length: 15
D gene: .
clone size: .
V gene: TRBV15

CDR3 protein: CASSLGGAGTDTQYF
CDR3 DNA: TGTGCCAGCAGCTTAGGCGGCGCGGGGACAGATACGCAGTATTTT
J gene: TRBJ2-3
CDR3 length: 15
D gene: .
clone size: .
V gene: TRBV13

CDR3 protein: CASSLGQAPGELFF
CDR3 DNA: TGTGCCAGCAGTTTAGGACAGGCGCCCGGGGAGCTGTTTTTT
J gene: TRBJ2-2
CDR3 length: 14
D gene: TRBD1
clone size: .
V gene: TRBV27

CDR3 protein: CASSPRAASPATNEKLFF
CDR3 DNA: TGTGCCAGCAGCCCCCGAGCCGCCTCGCCAGCAACTAATGAAAAACTGTTTTTT
J gene: TRBJ1-4
CDR3 length: 18
D gene: .
clone size: .
V gene: TRBV7-9

CDR3 protein: CASSPRGDYGYTF
CDR3 DNA: TGTGCCAGCTCACCAAGGGGCGACTATGGCTACACCTTC
J gene: TRBJ1-2
CDR3 length: 13
D gene: .
clone size: .
V gene: TRBV18

CDR3 protein: CATSDPQGPHTDTQYF
CDR3 DNA: TGTGCCACCAGTGACCCACAGGGTCCCCACACAGATACGCAGTATTTT
J gene: TRBJ2-3
CDR3 length: 16
D gene: .
clone size: .
V gene: TRBV24-1

CDR3 protein: CASSDSKPGGALQLAKNIQYF
CDR3 DNA: TGTGCCAGCAGTGACTCAAAGCCAGGGGGAGCCCTACAATTAGCCAAAAACATTCAGTACTTC
J gene: TRBJ2-4
CDR3 length: 21
D gene: TRBD1
clone size: .
V gene: TRBV6-4

CDR3 protein: CASGQGGSYNEQFF
CDR3 DNA: TGTGCCAGCGGCCAGGGGGGCAGCTACAATGAGCAGTTCTTC
J gene: TRBJ2-1
CDR3 length: 14
D gene: .
clone size: .
V gene: TRBV3-1/TRBV3-2

CDR3 protein: CASSLVRGDGYTF
CDR3 DNA: TGTGCCAGCAGCTTAGTCCGAGGAGATGGCTACACCTTC
J gene: TRBJ1-2
CDR3 length: 13
D gene: .
clone size: .
V gene: TRBV7-2

CDR3 protein: CASGGDRFRQFF
CDR3 DNA: TGTGCCAGCGGAGGGGACAGGTTCCGGCAGTTCTTC
J gene: TRBJ2-1
CDR3 length: 12
D gene: TRBD1
clone size: .
V gene: TRBV12-3/TRBV12-4

CDR3 protein: CASSRTTSGNGYNEQFF
CDR3 DNA: TGTGCCAGCAGCCGCACGACTAGCGGGAATGGGTACAATGAGCAGTTCTTC
J gene: TRBJ2-1
CDR3 length: 17
D gene: TRBD2
clone size: .
V gene: TRBV7-8

CDR3 protein: CASSSLGGGTYEQYF
CDR3 DNA: TGCGCCAGCAGCTCCTTGGGCGGGGGAACCTACGAGCAGTACTTC
J gene: TRBJ2-7
CDR3 length: 15
D gene: TRBD2
clone size: once
V gene: TRBV5-1

CDR3 protein: CASSSPPVTGVNTEAFF
CDR3 DNA: TGCGCCAGCAGCTCTCCGCCAGTGACAGGGGTGAACACTGAAGCTTTCTTT
J gene: TRBJ1-1
CDR3 length: 17
D gene: TRBD1
clone size: .
V gene: TRBV5-1

CDR3 protein: CAISESTGGDTFF
CDR3 DNA: TGTGCCATCAGTGAGTCGACAGGGGGCGATACTTTCTTT
J gene: TRBJ1-1
CDR3 length: 13
D gene: TRBD1
clone size: .
V gene: TRBV10-3

CDR3 protein: CAWSGGGTSPLHF
CDR3 DNA: TGTGCCTGGAGTGGGGGGGGGACATCACCCCTCCACTTT
J gene: TRBJ1-6
CDR3 length: 13
D gene: .
clone size: .
V gene: TRBV30

CDR3 protein: CASSQPDGSRRAHGYTF
CDR3 DNA: TGTGCCAGCAGCCAGCCGGACGGTTCTAGACGGGCCCATGGCTACACCTTC
J gene: TRBJ1-2
CDR3 length: 17
D gene: .
clone size: .
V gene: TRBV7-2

CDR3 protein: CASSTDRGFGELFF
CDR3 DNA: TGTGCCAGCTCTACGGACAGGGGGTTTGGGGAGCTGTTTTTT
J gene: TRBJ2-2
CDR3 length: 14
D gene: TRBD1
clone size: once
V gene: TRBV18

CDR3 protein: CASSEQDRGVPYEQYF
CDR3 DNA: TGTGCCAGCAGTGAACAGGACAGGGGCGTCCCCTACGAGCAGTACTTC
J gene: TRBJ2-7
CDR3 length: 16
D gene: TRBD1
clone size: .
V gene: TRBV6-1

CDR3 protein: CASSVFQGGYGYTF
CDR3 DNA: TGTGCCAGCAGCGTCTTCCAGGGAGGCTATGGCTACACCTTC
J gene: TRBJ1-2
CDR3 length: 14
D gene: .
clone size: .
V gene: TRBV9

CDR3 protein: CASSLQSAGVTDTQYF
CDR3 DNA: TGCGCCAGCAGCTTGCAATCAGCGGGAGTTACAGATACGCAGTATTTT
J gene: TRBJ2-3
CDR3 length: 16
D gene: TRBD2
clone size: .
V gene: TRBV5-1

CDR3 protein: CASSPRTDSTDTQYF
CDR3 DNA: TGCGCCAGCAGCCCCCGGACAGACTCCACAGATACGCAGTATTTT
J gene: TRBJ2-3
CDR3 length: 15
D gene: .
clone size: .
V gene: TRBV5-1

CDR3 protein: CASSLQRGEYEQYF
CDR3 DNA: TGTGCCAGCAGCCTACAGCGGGGGGAGTACGAGCAGTACTTC
J gene: TRBJ2-7
CDR3 length: 14
D gene: TRBD2
clone size: .
V gene: TRBV7-2

CDR3 protein: CASAHRERAGELFF
CDR3 DNA: TGTGCCAGTGCCCACAGGGAACGAGCCGGGGAGCTGTTTTTT
J gene: TRBJ2-2
CDR3 length: 14
D gene: .
clone size: .
V gene: TRBV19

CDR3 protein: CASAIQGEYGYTF
CDR3 DNA: TGTGCCAGCGCAATACAGGGGGAATATGGCTACACCTTC
J gene: TRBJ1-2
CDR3 length: 13
D gene: TRBD1
clone size: once
V gene: TRBV6-5

CDR3 protein: CAISESGGTDTQYF
CDR3 DNA: TGTGCCATCAGTGAGTCTGGGGGAACAGATACGCAGTATTTT
J gene: TRBJ2-3
CDR3 length: 14
D gene: .
clone size: .
V gene: TRBV10-3

CDR3 protein: CASSASTSGSSETQYF
CDR3 DNA: TGTGCCAGCAGTGCCTCGACTAGCGGGAGCAGCGAGACCCAGTACTTC
J gene: TRBJ2-5
CDR3 length: 16
D gene: TRBD2
clone size: .
V gene: TRBV2

CDR3 protein: CASSPPSVYTQYF
CDR3 DNA: TGTGCCAGCTCACCACCAAGCGTATATACGCAGTATTTT
J gene: TRBJ2-3
CDR3 length: 13
D gene: .
clone size: .
V gene: TRBV18

CDR3 protein: CASSPPAGGYTGELFF
CDR3 DNA: TGTGCCAGTAGTCCTCCGGCGGGGGGATACACCGGGGAGCTGTTTTTT
J gene: TRBJ2-2
CDR3 length: 16
D gene: TRBD2
clone size: .
V gene: TRBV19

CDR3 protein: CASSQEWTANTEAFF
CDR3 DNA: TGCGCCAGCAGCCAAGAGTGGACAGCGAACACTGAAGCTTTCTTT
J gene: TRBJ1-1
CDR3 length: 15
D gene: .
clone size: .
V gene: TRBV4-3

CDR3 protein: CASSVGAGTGIETQYF
CDR3 DNA: TGTGCCAGCAGCGTAGGGGCCGGGACAGGTATAGAGACCCAGTACTTC
J gene: TRBJ2-5
CDR3 length: 16
D gene: TRBD1
clone size: once
V gene: TRBV9

CDR3 protein: CASSPIGPLATNEKLFF
CDR3 DNA: TGTGCCAGCTCACCTATAGGACCCCTCGCAACTAATGAAAAACTGTTTTTT
J gene: TRBJ1-4
CDR3 length: 17
D gene: .
clone size: .
V gene: TRBV18

CDR3 protein: CASSQGGLAPNEQFF
CDR3 DNA: TGTGCCAGCAGCCAGGGGGGGCTAGCGCCCAATGAGCAGTTCTTC
J gene: TRBJ2-1
CDR3 length: 15
D gene: .
clone size: .
V gene: TRBV7-9

CDR3 protein: CASSQDGQAPQETQYF
CDR3 DNA: TGCGCCAGCAGCCAGGACGGGCAGGCGCCTCAAGAGACCCAGTACTTC
J gene: TRBJ2-5
CDR3 length: 16
D gene: .
clone size: .
V gene: TRBV4-3

CDR3 protein: CATSKGQGSASPLHF
CDR3 DNA: TGTGCCACCAGCAAGGGACAGGGGTCCGCTTCACCCCTCCACTTT
J gene: TRBJ1-6
CDR3 length: 15
D gene: TRBD1
clone size: .
V gene: TRBV15

CDR3 protein: CASRLENTEAFF
CDR3 DNA: TGTGCCAGTCGGTTGGAGAACACTGAAGCTTTCTTT
J gene: TRBJ1-1
CDR3 length: 12
D gene: .
clone size: .
V gene: TRBV28

CDR3 protein: CASSLEAPDTDTQYF
CDR3 DNA: TGCGCCAGCAGCTTGGAAGCCCCAGACACAGATACGCAGTATTTT
J gene: TRBJ2-3
CDR3 length: 15
D gene: .
clone size: .
V gene: TRBV5-1

CDR3 protein: CSVEEGQNYEQYF
CDR3 DNA: TGCAGCGTTGAGGAGGGACAGAACTACGAGCAGTACTTC
J gene: TRBJ2-7
CDR3 length: 13
D gene: .
clone size: .
V gene: TRBV29-1

CDR3 protein: CASSWAEGQPQHF
CDR3 DNA: TGTGCCAGCAGCTGGGCAGAAGGTCAGCCCCAGCATTTT
J gene: TRBJ1-5
CDR3 length: 13
D gene: .
clone size: .
V gene: TRBV6-2/TRBV6-3